This T cell receptor beta chain comes out of a study of naive and memory T cell subsets. Study-wide findings and caveats: In naive cells, over 95% of TCR sequences were seen only once.

CD4+ T cell IFNgamma after overnight CMV lysate exposure gave donor CMV status. The CDR3 spans 14 residues. V lost 10 bases to trimming and J lost 0 bases, with 14 bases between them. An equimolar mix of two oligonucleotides served as the beta constant-region primer for TRBC1 and TRBC2. Four rounds of PCR amplified the ligated cDNA using nested alpha and beta constant-region primers plus SP2. A single record per CDR3 protein comes from TCRdb applying MiXCR to the UMI-ligation and nested PCR reads. The table includes about 120,000 distinct CDR3 sequences, 35% to 40% detected once. As concerns this clonotype: Its antigen is unknown. A much more abundant neighbour one base away suggests this may be a read error.

The source is a human donor in good health. The sequenced material came from central memory CD4+ T cells from blood. The chain carries TRBV12-3 or TRBV12-4 and TRBJ2-3; D is uncertain. The chain's CDR3 is CATRFERSTDTQYF. CDR3 bases: TGTGCCACCCGGTTTGAGAGGAGCACAGATACGCAGTATTTT.